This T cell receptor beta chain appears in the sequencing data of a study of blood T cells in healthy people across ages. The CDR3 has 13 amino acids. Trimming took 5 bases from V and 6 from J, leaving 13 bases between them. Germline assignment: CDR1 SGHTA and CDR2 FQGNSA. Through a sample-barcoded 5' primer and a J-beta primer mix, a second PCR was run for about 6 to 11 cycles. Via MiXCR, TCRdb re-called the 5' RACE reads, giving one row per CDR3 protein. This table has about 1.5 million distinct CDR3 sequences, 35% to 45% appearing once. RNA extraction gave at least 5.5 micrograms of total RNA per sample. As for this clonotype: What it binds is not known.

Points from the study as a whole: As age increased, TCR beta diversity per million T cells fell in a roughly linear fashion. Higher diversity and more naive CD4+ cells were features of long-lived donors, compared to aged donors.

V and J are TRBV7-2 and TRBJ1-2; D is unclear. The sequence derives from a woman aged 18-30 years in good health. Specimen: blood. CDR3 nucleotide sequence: TGTGCCAGCAGCAACCGAGTAAGGGATGGCTACACCTTC. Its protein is CASSNRVRDGYTF. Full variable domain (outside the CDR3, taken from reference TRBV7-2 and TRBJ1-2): GAGVSQSPSNKVTEKGKDVELRCDPISGHTALYWYRQSLGQGLEFLIYFQGNSAPDKSGLPSDRFSAERTGGSVSTLTIQRTQQEDSAVYLCASSNRVRDGYTFGSGTRLTVV.